This TCR beta chain appears in the sequencing data of a study of shared clonotypes between healthy human individuals. TCRdb keeps only in-frame clones here, not all; method: immunoSEQ multiplex PCR. The sample consists of 100,000 to 120,000 clones, about 62% of them appearing once. In its sample, this clone was seen a few times. There were only Caucasian adults among the donors, and all lived in Nashville, Tennessee. The receptor was derived from a woman between 25 and 40 years old in good health. The material sequenced was memory CD8+ T cells sorted from blood. The subset here: CD45RO+ cells pooled with CCR7-negative TemRA cells.

CDR3 in amino acids: CASSPGTKGEQYF. CDR3 in DNA: TGTGCCAGCTCACCTGGGACGAAGGGCGAGCAGTACTTC. The V and J genes are TRBV18 and TRBJ2-7; tentatively, D is TRBD1 or TRBD2 (5 bases each). Germline values: CDR1 KGHSH, CDR2 LQKENI. Trimming cost V 3 bases and J 6 bases, with 12 bases left between them. There are 13 residues in the CDR3.